This TCR beta chain was observed in a study of shared clonotypes between healthy human individuals. Assay used: immunoSEQ multiplex PCR; TCRdb lists only in-frame clones, some missing. The sample records over 2 million clones, about 95% being singletons. CD45RO-negative cells were positively selected for CCR7, leaving out terminally differentiated effector memory CD45RA+ cells. Germline CDR1 reads SNHLY; CDR2 reads FYNNEI. The CDR3 totals 11 residues. Trimming took off 4 bases at V and 8 bases at J, with 5 bases between the two ends. The chain recombines TRBV2 with TRBJ1-4; D gene uncertain. The sequenced material came from naive CD8+ T cells sorted from blood. The source of this sequence is a man aged 18 to 30 in good health. DNA for the CDR3: TGTGCCAGCAGTGGCGCGGAAAAACTGTTTTTT. Amino acid sequence: CASSGAEKLFF.